This T cell receptor beta chain emerged from a study of blood T cell repertoires in COVID-19. This table comes from immunoSEQ multiplex PCR, and its TCRdb copy is limited to in-frame clones, with some not included. The sample yields about 210,000 clones, 92% seen once. The CDR3 sequence is 16 residues long. Germline V CDR1 and CDR2: LGHDT, YNNKEL (reference sequence). The junction had 12 bases not matched to a gene; V was cut back by 4 bases and J by 7 bases. Sample: peripheral blood. The sequence was collected from a man in his thirties or forties with acute or convalescent COVID-19. The chain couples TRBV3-1 (or the pseudogene TRBV3-2) to TRBJ1-2, with 10 bases that match TRBD1. CDR3 bases: TGTGCCAGCAGCCGCCCCGGGACAGGGGCAGTGGCTGGCTACACCTTC. Its translation: CASSRPGTGAVAGYTF.